This note documents a single T cell receptor (beta chain) sequence. The target antigen is unknown. The table came from immunoSEQ multiplex PCR; TCRdb's copy has only in-frame clones and leaves some out. This sample carries about 19,000 clones, approximately 82% of them seen once, and the ten largest clones take approximately 1.7%. The sample belongs to a study of PD-L1 blockade in urothelial cancer. General study results and limits: When pretreatment blood TCR clonality was below the median, it predicted better survival.

The CDR3 runs 15 residues. Germline loops: CDR1 SSHAT, CDR2 FNYEAQ (reference sequence). Time point noted: peripheral blood 6 weeks after treatment start. The specimen comprised PBMCs, sampled around atezolizumab (anti-PD-L1) treatment. The clonotype comes from a man aged 45-65 years with urothelial cancer. The chain recombines TRBV7-7 with TRBJ1-3, with D tentatively TRBD1 (5 bases). The DNA of the CDR3 is TGTGCTAGCGACGAGACAGAGTACTCTGGAAACACCATATATTTT. It yields the protein CASDETEYSGNTIYF.